The 6 T cell receptor beta chains listed next were all sequenced from one sample in a study of shared clonotypes between healthy human individuals. Measured with immunoSEQ multiplex PCR; TCRdb has only the in-frame clones, and not every one. The sample has millions of clones; approximately 94% are singletons. CD8 cells regarded as naive lacked CD45RO, were positively chosen for CCR7, and omitted terminally differentiated effector memory CD45RA+ cells. Sequencing input: naive CD8+ T cells from PBMCs. Source of these receptors: a man aged 18 to 30 in good health. Some clones in this sample may be carry-over from other donors' samples.

The gene calls are TRBV5-1 and TRBJ2-5; possible D gene TRBD1, 7 bases. The V end lost 4 bases, the J end lost 4 bases, and 20 bases lay between the germline ends. Germline V CDR1 and CDR2: SGHRS, YFSETQ. There are 16 residues in the CDR3. The CDR3 DNA sequence: TGCGCCAGCAGCCCAGGGGGAACTAGGCGGGGAGAGACCCAGTACTTC. Translation: CASSPGGTRRGETQYF.

The chain joins TRBV6-6 to TRBJ2-7; D is possibly TRBD2 (6 bases). CDR3 size: 16 residues. The V end was cut by 2 bases, the J end by 2 bases, with 16 bases between. The V gene's germline CDR1 is MNHNY and CDR2 SVGAGI (reference sequence). This chain's CDR3 is CASSYGEAKFPYEQYF. The CDR3 DNA follows: TGTGCCAGCAGTTACGGGGAGGCAAAGTTCCCCTACGAGCAGTACTTC.

The rearrangement links TRBV11-2 to TRBJ2-3, with D possibly TRBD2 on 5 matching bases. With 2 bases removed from V and 5 bases from J, the gap between germline ends came to 17 bases. Germline CDR1 and CDR2: SGHAT and FQNNGV. The CDR3 has 16 amino acids. The chain's CDR3 is CASSLFEGSGVDTQYF. DNA for the CDR3: TGTGCCAGCAGCTTATTTGAGGGCTCCGGTGTAGATACGCAGTATTTT.

J is TRBJ2-7 and V is TRBV4-1; the match to TRBD1 covers 8 bases. The CDR3 sequence is 15 residues long. Germline lookup yields CDR1 MGHRA and CDR2 YSYEKL. After removal of 0 bases from V and 3 bases from J, the junction contained 4 bases not matched to a gene. CDR3 bases: TGCGCCAGCAGCCAAGAGGCGGACAGGGACTACGAGCAGTACTTC. Protein product: CASSQEADRDYEQYF.

This clone was seen a few times. The rearrangement uses TRBV5-4 and TRBJ1-1; the D is unclear. V gave up 0 bases and J gave up 1 base, with 10 bases separating them. The CDR3 totals 15 residues. CDR1 and CDR2 from the germline V gene are SGHNT and YYREEE (reference sequence). The CDR3 DNA follows: TGTGCCAGCAGCTTGGAGTCAGCGTGGAACACTGAAGCTTTCTTT. Translation: CASSLESAWNTEAFF.

The genes are TRBV27 and TRBJ2-7; D remains ambiguous. Germline V gene sequence: CDR1 MNHEY, CDR2 SMNVEV (reference sequence). Trimming took off 5 bases at V and 0 bases at J, with 17 bases between the two ends. The CDR3 totals 16 residues. CDR3: CASSPQVPQSSYEQYF. DNA for the CDR3: TGTGCCAGCAGTCCCCAAGTTCCGCAGAGCTCCTACGAGCAGTACTTC.